The clone carrying this TCR delta chain was seen a few times. Its antigen is undetermined. A far larger clone is one base from this, pointing to a likely read error. TCRdb re-called the multiplex PCR reads with CATT. The sample contains about 3,400 delta-chain clones, around 1% of which appear only once. PBMCs from patients and controls supplied the genomic DNA for sequencing. Healthy adult blood donors, age- and sex-matched, served as controls. The CDR3 loop spans 22 amino acids. The J segment lost 2 bases and the V segment lost 3 bases, leaving 24 bases of the junction unmatched. Germline CDR1 and CDR2: GEAIGNYY and EKD. The sample belongs to a study of gamma delta lymphoproliferative disorders and STAT genes. Study at large: Each gamma-chain library started from at least 50 ng of genomic DNA, using the LymphoTrack Dx TCRG Assay.

Whole-study results and caveats: Gamma repertoires grouped patients separately from controls; delta repertoires showed no separation.

The sequenced sample was blood. J is TRDJ1 and V is TRDV2; 12 bases align to TRDD3. This sequence originates from a human donor in good health. CDR3 protein: CACDPLLGDTNPLDSSTDKLIF. The CDR3 region has the DNA TGTGCCTGTGACCCGCTACTGGGGGATACTAACCCCCTGGATAGTAGTACCGATAAACTCATCTTT.